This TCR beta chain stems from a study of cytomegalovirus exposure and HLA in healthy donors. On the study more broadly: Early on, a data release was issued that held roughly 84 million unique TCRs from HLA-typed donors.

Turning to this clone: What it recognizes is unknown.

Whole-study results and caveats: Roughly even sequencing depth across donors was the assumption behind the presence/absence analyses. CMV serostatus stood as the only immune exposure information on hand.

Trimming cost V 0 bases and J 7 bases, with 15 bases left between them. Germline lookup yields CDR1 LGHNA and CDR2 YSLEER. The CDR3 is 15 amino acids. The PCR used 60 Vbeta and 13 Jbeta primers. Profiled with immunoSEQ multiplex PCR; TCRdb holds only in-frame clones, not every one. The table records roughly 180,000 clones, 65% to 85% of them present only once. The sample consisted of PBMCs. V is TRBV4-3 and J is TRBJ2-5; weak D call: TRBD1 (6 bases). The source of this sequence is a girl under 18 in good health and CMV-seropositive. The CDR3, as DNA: TGCGCCAGCAGCCAAGAGCCCAGGGGTTACGGGACCCAGTACTTC. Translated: CASSQEPRGYGTQYF.